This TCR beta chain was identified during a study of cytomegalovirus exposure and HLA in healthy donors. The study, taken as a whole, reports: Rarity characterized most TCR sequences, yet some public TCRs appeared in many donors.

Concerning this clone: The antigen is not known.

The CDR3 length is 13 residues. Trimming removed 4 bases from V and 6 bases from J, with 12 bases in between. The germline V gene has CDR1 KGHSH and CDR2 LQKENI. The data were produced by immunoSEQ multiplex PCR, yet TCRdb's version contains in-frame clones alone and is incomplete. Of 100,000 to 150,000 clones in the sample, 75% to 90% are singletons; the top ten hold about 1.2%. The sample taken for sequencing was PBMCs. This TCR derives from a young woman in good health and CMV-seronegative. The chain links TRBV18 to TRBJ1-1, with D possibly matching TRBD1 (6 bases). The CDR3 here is CASSLGGGAEAFF. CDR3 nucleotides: TGTGCCAGCTCACTCGGTGGGGGCGCTGAAGCTTTCTTT.